This T cell receptor (beta chain) was found in a study of cytomegalovirus exposure and HLA in healthy donors. Germline V gives CDR1 SGHNT, CDR2 YYREEE (reference sequence). V was clipped by 6 bases and J by 1 base; unmatched bases: 3. The CDR3 spans 15 residues. The PCR had 60 Vbeta and 13 Jbeta primers. Some clones are missing from TCRdb's copy, which holds only in-frame ones; the method was immunoSEQ multiplex PCR. The table has 150,000 to 200,000 clones, roughly 80% seen once. The TCR comes from a man younger than 35 in good health and CMV-seropositive. The genes are TRBV5-4 and TRBJ2-1; TRBD2 matches 11 bases. Sequencing was performed on PBMCs. The CDR3 DNA reads as TGTGCCAGCACTCTAGCGGGAGGTTCCTACAATGAGCAGTTCTTC. It codes for CASTLAGGSYNEQFF.